Included here is one T cell receptor beta chain sequence, with context. This clonotype was recorded a few times. No cognate antigen has been identified for it. Base qualities are not recorded, but no much larger clone differs from it by a single base. The CDR3 measures 14 amino acids from cysteine to phenylalanine. Only the CDR3 DNA is retained, 42 bases long and in frame from the first base. Between the V and J ends, shortened by 4 bases and 2 bases respectively, the junction contains 15 bases. CDR1 and CDR2 are drawn from the germline V gene: SQVTM, ANQGSEA. The entry originates in a study of T cells in Graves' hyperthyroidism and ophthalmopathy (dated by TCRdb to between 2018 and 2020). Broadly, across the study: To identify distinguishing TCR V-J signatures, a discovery cohort of about a hundred patients was used, comprising 43 with Graves' ophthalmopathy and 57 with stable Graves' hyperthyroidism. Prospective prediction of ophthalmopathy was tested in an independent validation cohort of 18 to 20 hyperthyroidism patients and some 17 patients who later progressed to ophthalmopathy. The 90 or so discovery patients were randomly split 7:3 into training and test sets. The study also compared thyroid tissue and blood T-cell repertoires from a handful of Graves' hyperthyroidism patients. After sampling, hyperthyroidism patients received methimazole starting at 30 mg daily, and ophthalmopathy patients received high-dose intravenous methylprednisolone. TCR Vbeta CDR3 sequencing of approximately 140 peripheral blood samples (around 45 ophthalmopathy, 75 to 85 hyperthyroidism and some 17 progressor patients) is reported in the paper. Broader findings and caveats from the paper: Most expanded thyroid clonotypes (frequency above 0.001) were also found in blood, which suggests that blood repertoires may mirror thyroid immune responses. No statistical method was used to fix the sample size in advance, and group allocation was not hidden from the investigators. A model built on a 13 V-J signature distinguished ophthalmopathy from stable hyperthyroidism, reaching 85% to 90% sensitivity and approximately 81% specificity in cross-validation and 80%/75% in testing. During validation, the model predicted progression to ophthalmopathy a median of roughly 7.1 months ahead of onset, with 70.59% sensitivity and 72% to 80% specificity.

Stable Graves' hyperthyroidism was defined as no progression to ophthalmopathy during 18 months of follow-up. Hyperthyroidism patients were aged 18 to 65 years and newly diagnosed, with disease duration of less than 2 months. Any patient with an uncontrolled infection, another autoimmune disease, pregnancy or lactation was excluded. Diagnoses were based on clinical symptoms, serum thyroxine and TRAb, thyroid ultrasound and orbital computed tomography. Total RNA was extracted with Trizol reagent, and quality was checked on an Agilent 2100 Bioanalyzer. TCR beta CDR3 regions were amplified from RNA transcripts. A first-round RT-PCR of the TCR CDR3 used the HTBI primer set with the Qiagen OneStep RT-PCR kit. A second multiplex PCR round built the libraries, followed by size selection and purification. Sequencing of the libraries was done on an Illumina HiSeq2000 using paired-end 100 bp reads. In the authors' own workflow: Raw data were processed with SOAPnuke, discarding reads with adapters, uncalled bases, mean Phred below 15, or no exact constant-primer or identifier match. High-quality paired reads were merged using COPE v1.2.5, and each unique nucleotide sequence was defined as a clonotype. MiTCR v1.1 was used to align clonotypes to the IMGT TRBV, TRBD and TRBJ reference segments. The analysis included only V-J combinations with a frequency above 0.0001, which together covered 99% to 99.2% of the repertoires. The TCS score was defined as F50 (clonal expansion) divided by E x V (chaos), with BLOSUM62-based TCRdist calculated between CDR3 peptides within each V-J. Welch's t-statistics and random forest reduced some 510 V-J features to 10 to 15, which were used in a naive Bayes classifier (R e1071). TCRdb reprocessed the public reads (quality trimming at Q25 with fastp, clone calling with MiXCR) and kept in-frame beta chains. When rows share a CDR3 protein, they turn into one entry using the most common DNA and genes. Here the V and J calls rest on TCRdb's processing, not on the authors' analysis. This sample gives a few hundred thousand distinct CDR3 sequences in total; approximately 44% of them show up just once. The top ten hold 8% to 8.5% of the sample.

The sequenced sample was peripheral blood or thyroid tissue (not recorded which). The receptor comes from a woman younger than 30 with Graves' hyperthyroidism. Donor details come from another sample of the same person, matched by shared clones. The V and J genes are TRBV29-1 and TRBJ2-7, and possibly TRBD2, on 6 matching bases. The DNA is as follows: TGCAGCGTTGTCTTAGCGGAGGCCCCCTACGAGCAGTACTTC. Its protein product is CSVVLAEAPYEQYF.